A selection of T cell receptor beta chains follows, all from one sample in a study of OX40 agonist ivuxolimab in advanced cancers. Profiled with immunoSEQ multiplex PCR; TCRdb holds only in-frame clones, not every one. The sample records some 81,000 clones, just over 85% being singletons. Sequenced here: CD4+ or CD8+ T cells sorted from blood, sampled in a trial of the OX40 agonist ivuxolimab. Source of these receptors: an adult with an advanced solid tumor such as melanoma, head and neck, liver or kidney cancer. CDR3s include the opening cysteine and the closing phenylalanine or tryptophan. D genes are given only for firm matches. Rows may omit the clone size; those that give it use once, few, many or a size class.

TRBV7-2	.	TRBD2	TRBJ2-3	TGTGCCAGCAGCGCTAGCGGGGGTAGCACAGATACGCAGTATTTT	CASSASGGSTDTQYF
TRBV5-1	.	TRBD2	TRBJ2-6	TGCGCCAGCAGCTTGAGGACAGCGGGAGCGTGGGGGTCCAACGTCCTGACTTTC	CASSLRTAGAWGSNVLTF
TRBV18	.	TRBD1	TRBJ2-7	TGTGCCAGCTCGATCGGGACAGCGATGGCCGAGCAGTACTTC	CASSIGTAMAEQYF
TRBV6-6	.	.	TRBJ1-1	TGTGCCAGCAGTAAACACGCAGGGACCATGAACACTGAAGCTTTCTTT	CASSKHAGTMNTEAFF
TRBV29-1	.	TRBD1	TRBJ1-2	TGCAGCGGCTGGGGACAGCCAGAGAACTCCTATGGCTACACCTTC	CSGWGQPENSYGYTF
TRBV7-2	.	.	TRBJ1-6	TGTGCCAGCAGGGTTAGAGGGTCTCCTTCAAATTCACCCCTCCACTTT	CASRVRGSPSNSPLHF
TRBV19	.	.	TRBJ2-6	TGTGCCAGTAAAAGGTTCGCCTCTGGGGCCAACGTCCTGACTTTC	CASKRFASGANVLTF
TRBV10-3	once	.	TRBJ1-3	TGTGCCATCAAACAGGGCTCTGGAAACACCATATATTTT	CAIKQGSGNTIYF
TRBV27	.	TRBD1	TRBJ1-6	TGTGCCAGCAGTCCCCAGTACAGGGGGCGTTCACCCCTCCACTTT	CASSPQYRGRSPLHF
TRBV28	.	.	TRBJ1-2	TGTGCCAGCAGTACTAGGGATGGCTACGGCTACACCTTC	CASSTRDGYGYTF
TRBV7-9	few	.	TRBJ1-2	TGTGCCAGCGCCCCCGGGTGGTCCTATGGCTACACCTTC	CASAPGWSYGYTF
TRBV6-1	.	.	TRBJ1-1	TGTGCCAGCAGTGAGTTAGGCGTGGGTCTGGCTTTCTTT	CASSELGVGLAFF
TRBV12-5	once	.	TRBJ1-1	TGTGCTAGTGGTTTAATAGGGTCTCACACTGAAGCTTTCTTT	CASGLIGSHTEAFF
TRBV6-1	.	.	TRBJ1-5	TGTGCCAGCAGTGAGGGTGTGGAGGGCAATCAGCCCCAGCATTTT	CASSEGVEGNQPQHF
TRBV7-8	.	.	TRBJ2-7	TGTGCCAGCAGCCTCCAGGGGGGCGAGCAGTACTTC	CASSLQGGEQYF
TRBV27	.	.	TRBJ2-3	TGTGCCAGCAGTTTAGTGATAGCTTCGGCCCATACGCAGTATTTT	CASSLVIASAHTQYF
TRBV10-3	.	.	TRBJ2-3	TGTGCCATCAGCCCTTCCCAGGGATTCGGGGCCTCCACAGATACGCAGTATTTT	CAISPSQGFGASTDTQYF
TRBV5-5	.	.	TRBJ2-5	TGTGCCAGCAGCTTGGAGGGACGGCAAGAGACCCAGTACTTC	CASSLEGRQETQYF
TRBV27	.	.	TRBJ2-3	TGTGCCAGCGGACTTTACCTTACTGGACAGCCCAATACGCAGTATTTT	CASGLYLTGQPNTQYF
TRBV9	.	.	TRBJ1-2	TGTGCCAGCAGCGTCGACCCGGGAGGGGGGGACTATGGCTACACCTTC	CASSVDPGGGDYGYTF
TRBV19	.	.	TRBJ1-5	TGTGCCAGTAGCTTGGACGGGGATCAGCCCCAGCATTTT	CASSLDGDQPQHF
TRBV18	.	.	TRBJ2-3	TGTGCCAGCTCAGACCAGGCGAATACGCAGTATTTT	CASSDQANTQYF
TRBV19	.	.	TRBJ2-3	TGTGCCAGTAGTCTCCGAGCGGAAGGAGATACGCAGTATTTT	CASSLRAEGDTQYF
TRBV2	.	.	TRBJ1-1	TGTGCCAGCAGTGAAGAGGGGGTTCGAGCTTTCTTT	CASSEEGVRAFF
TRBV9	.	TRBD1	TRBJ1-3	TGTGCCAGCAGCTCCCTCGCAGGGGGCACTGGAAACACCATATATTTT	CASSSLAGGTGNTIYF
TRBV5-4	.	.	TRBJ1-6	TGTGCCAGCAGCTTGGCCAGGGGAAACCTAGGCTCCTATAATTCACCCCTCCACTTT	CASSLARGNLGSYNSPLHF
TRBV11-2	.	.	TRBJ2-7	TGTGCCAGCCGGGGTCCCGGACAGTCCTACGAGCAGTACTTC	CASRGPGQSYEQYF
TRBV10-3	.	TRBD1	TRBJ1-5	TGTGCCATCAGTGAGCCAAAGGGACAGGGAATTAATCAGCCCCAGCATTTT	CAISEPKGQGINQPQHF
TRBV2	.	TRBD2	TRBJ2-5	TGTGCCAGCAGTGTTTGGGGGGGGCAAGAGACCCAGTACTTC	CASSVWGGQETQYF
TRBV5-6	once	TRBD1	TRBJ2-7	TGTGCCAGCAGCTTCGGGACAGGGGGTCGGGAGCAGTACTTC	CASSFGTGGREQYF
TRBV27	.	.	TRBJ1-4	TGTGCCAGCAGTGAGGTGGCTTGTCTCCTAGTCGACAATGAAAAACTGTTTTTT	CASSEVACLLVDNEKLFF
TRBV7-9	few	.	TRBJ1-1	TGTGCCAGCAGCTTATACGTCACTGAAGCTTTCTTT	CASSLYVTEAFF
TRBV28	.	TRBD2	TRBJ2-7	TGTGCCAGCAGCGGGGGGAGGAGCTCCTACGAGCAGTACTTC	CASSGGRSSYEQYF
TRBV15	.	.	TRBJ1-4	TGTGCCACCTCTCCCTCGGACGCCAATCGTGGGGAAAAACTGTTTTTT	CATSPSDANRGEKLFF
TRBV2	.	.	TRBJ2-1	TGTGCCAGCAAGATACAGGGTATGTTGGGTGAGCAGTTCTTC	CASKIQGMLGEQFF
TRBV10-1	.	.	TRBJ2-3	TGCGCCAGCACGGCCCGACCCGCAGATACGCAGTATTTT	CASTARPADTQYF
TRBV6-5	.	.	TRBJ1-2	TGTGCCAGCAGTACCCCAGGGTCAACTAACTATGGCTACACCTTC	CASSTPGSTNYGYTF
TRBV29-1	.	TRBD1	TRBJ2-4	TGCAGCGTTGAAGATCGTCGAGGGGGCAATTTAGCCAAAAACATTCAGTACTTC	CSVEDRRGGNLAKNIQYF
TRBV5-1	.	TRBD1	TRBJ2-1	TGCGCCAGCAGCTTGGGGGACAGCCGTCGCCATGAGCAGTTCTTC	CASSLGDSRRHEQFF
TRBV4-2	.	TRBD1	TRBJ1-2	TGTGCCAGCAGCCAAGGGACAGGGGCGACCTATGGCTACACCTTC	CASSQGTGATYGYTF
TRBV19	.	.	TRBJ2-5	TGTGCCAGTAGTCGGACAGGGCGAAGCGGGGTCTATCAAGAGACCCAGTACTTC	CASSRTGRSGVYQETQYF
TRBV7-9	.	TRBD1	TRBJ2-7	TGTGCCAGCAGCTTAGGCAGGGACAGGGGGAAATCCTACGAGCAGTACTTC	CASSLGRDRGKSYEQYF
TRBV7-2	.	TRBD2	TRBJ2-5	TGTGCTGGGACCCCGGGGGGGGTAAGACAAGAGACCCAGTACTTC	CAGTPGGVRQETQYF